This T cell receptor (beta chain) is drawn from a study of T cell changes during pregnancy in multiple sclerosis. The table came from immunoSEQ multiplex PCR; TCRdb's copy has only in-frame clones and leaves some out. The data contain about 42,000 clones, less than 90% of them singletons. The CDR3 is 14 amino acids. Germline V CDR1 and CDR2: MNHNS, SASEGT. Trimming stripped 8 bases from V and 2 bases from J, with 13 bases between. The rearrangement joins TRBV6-1 to TRBJ1-3; D perhaps matches TRBD1 (6 bases). The origin of this receptor is a female donor with multiple sclerosis, enrolled in a pregnancy study. The input for sequencing was CD4+ T cells from peripheral blood mononuclear cells, taken before pregnancy. CDR3: CASLRGQTGNTIYF. CDR3 coding DNA: TGTGCCAGCTTGAGAGGACAGACTGGAAACACCATATATTTT.